These 20 T cell receptor beta chains share one sample of origin, sequenced in a study. In TCRdb, the reads were re-called with MiXCR into one record per CDR3 protein. The table has some 4,000 distinct CDR3 sequences, roughly 10% seen once; the top ten hold less than 15%. Sequenced: CD4+ T cells from synovial fluid. The receptor set was obtained from a human donor with rheumatoid arthritis.

By share, this clonotype ranks as medium-sized. The rearrangement uses TRBV5-4 and TRBJ2-3; 16 nucleotides align to TRBD2. V was clipped by 3 bases and J by 3 bases; unmatched bases: 4. CDR1 is SGHNT, CDR2 YYREEE, per germline (reference sequence). The CDR3 is made up of 17 amino acids. This chain's CDR3 is CASSSGLAGGPTDTQYF. In nucleotides, the CDR3 is TGTGCCAGCAGCTCGGGACTAGCGGGAGGGCCGACAGATACGCAGTATTTT.

The chain recombines TRBV6-5 with TRBJ2-4; a possible D gene is TRBD2 (6 bases). This CDR3 has 13 residues. Germline CDR1 reads MNHEY; CDR2 reads SVGAGI. The V end was cut by 2 bases, the J end by 6 bases, with 8 bases between. The chain's CDR3 is CASSYGDLNIQYF. CDR3 DNA sequence: TGTGCCAGCAGTTACGGGGACTTAAACATTCAGTACTTC.

This chain links TRBV11-2 with TRBJ2-5; no definite D call. Trimming removed 5 bases at V and 4 bases at J, with 11 bases between. This CDR3 is 13 amino acids long. The germline gives CDR1 SGHAT, CDR2 FQNNGV. The CDR3 here is CASSLTWAETQYF. CDR3 DNA sequence: TGTGCCAGCAGCCTCACCTGGGCAGAGACCCAGTACTTC.

This clonotype was counted ten times or more. The chain employs TRBV29-1 and TRBJ2-4; no reliable D call. Trimming removed 6 bases from V and 0 bases from J, with 6 bases in between. Germline CDR1 and CDR2: SQVTM and ANQGSEA. The CDR3 is 12 residues long. DNA for the CDR3: TGCAGCGTACGACAAGCCAAAAACATTCAGTACTTC. This encodes CSVRQAKNIQYF.

Points on this clonotype: The CDR3 end shows no conserved phenylalanine or tryptophan, and so a read error is likely. The V and J genes are TRBV5-6 and TRBJ1-1, with D uncertain. Germline loops: CDR1 SGHDT, CDR2 YYEEEE. The CDR3 is 13 residues long. V was cut by 9 bases and J by 7 bases, with 19 bases left in between. The CDR3: CAIPITDTFEAFY. CDR3 in DNA: TGTGCCATCCCTATCACAGACACGTTTGAAGCTTTCTAT.

By sample share, this clonotype is medium-sized. The chain uses TRBV6-2 or TRBV6-3 and TRBJ2-3, with 8 bases that match TRBD1. CDR1 is MNHEY, CDR2 SVGEGT, per germline. CDR3 size: 15 residues. Trimming at V came to 6 bases and at J to 5 bases, leaving 10 bases not matched to a gene. CDR3 nucleotide sequence: TGTGCCAGCAGAACCCGACAGGGGATCGGAGATACGCAGTATTTT. Amino acids: CASRTRQGIGDTQYF.

This clonotype rates as medium-sized. The chain combines TRBV20-1 with TRBJ2-3, with D unresolved. The V end was cut by 3 bases, the J end by 2 bases, with 21 bases between. Germline CDR1 is DFQATT and CDR2 is SNEGSKA (reference sequence). This CDR3 is 17 amino acids long. As DNA, the CDR3 is TGCAGTGCTAGGACGGACCTATGGGATGGCCACACAGATACGCAGTATTTT. It codes for CSARTDLWDGHTDTQYF.

This clonotype was picked up many times. J is TRBJ1-1 and V is TRBV18; D is possibly TRBD1 (5 bases). V lost 0 bases, J lost 7 bases, and 9 bases lay in between. The CDR3 spans 13 residues. Per germline, CDR1 KGHSH and CDR2 LQKENI. CDR3 sequence (DNA): TGTGCCAGCTCACCACCAGACAGAGTTGAAGCTTTCTTT. This codes for CASSPPDRVEAFF.

A word on this clonotype: One end of the junction fails to match germline, which may point to a read error. V gene TRBV6-1 combines with J gene TRBJ1-2, with D hard to call. This CDR3 region has 10 residues. Germline CDR1 is MNHNS and CDR2 is SASEGT. CDR3 residues: CASREDGHTF. CDR3 bases: TGTGCCAGCCGGGAGGATGGCCACACCTTC.

This clonotype is classed as medium-sized (0.01 to 0.1%). The V call is TRBV7-6, the J call TRBJ2-2; D may be TRBD1 (6 bases). Germline lookup yields CDR1 SGHVS and CDR2 FNYEAQ. The CDR3 has 16 residues. The V end was cut by 2 bases, the J end by 0 bases, with 10 bases between. CDR3 nucleotide sequence: TGTGCCAGCAGCTTACAGTCAGGGGCGAACACCGGGGAGCTGTTTTTT. Encoded protein: CASSLQSGANTGELFF.

By share of the sample, this clonotype is medium-sized (0.01 to 0.1%). The CDR3 DNA sequence: TGTGCCAGCAGTGCGGGACTAGCGGGTAGCGAGCAGTACTTC. Translating gives CASSAGLAGSEQYF. The V gene is TRBV27, the J gene TRBJ2-7; 12 positions agree with TRBD2. Per germline, CDR1 MNHEY and CDR2 SMNVEV (reference sequence). V shed 5 bases and J 6 bases; nucleotides not matched to a gene: 5. This CDR3 comprises 14 residues.

By proportion, this clonotype is medium-sized. The chain uses TRBV20-1 and TRBJ2-3; 12 bases match TRBD2. Trimming removed 6 bases from V and 3 bases from J; junction bases left unmatched: 4. CDR3 length: 14 amino acids. Germline V gene sequence: CDR1 DFQATT, CDR2 SNEGSKA (reference sequence). The CDR3 DNA reads TGCAGTGCCGACGGACTAGCGGGAACAGATACGCAGTATTTT. The encoded protein is CSADGLAGTDTQYF.

This clonotype is large by share. The chain carries TRBV19 and TRBJ2-1; 8 bases map to TRBD2. J gave up 8 bases and V 5 bases, and 17 bases lay outside the gene matches. This CDR3 has 17 residues. Germline loops: CDR1 LNHDA, CDR2 SQIVND (reference sequence). The CDR3 DNA is TGTGCCAGTAGTGCAGGTGGGGCGGGAGGCCCCCGGCATGAGCAGTTCTTC. It is translated as CASSAGGAGGPRHEQFF.

This clonotype has ten or more counts. V and J are TRBV20-1 and TRBJ1-2; 7 bases agree with TRBD1. Per the germline V gene, CDR1 is DFQATT and CDR2 is SNEGSKA (reference sequence). CDR3 size: 17 residues. With 8 bases clipped from V and 4 bases from J, the junction kept 22 bases outside the gene matches. The CDR3 sequence is CSTNSFPGTETPYGYTF. CDR3 nucleotide sequence: TGCAGTACCAATTCATTTCCCGGGACAGAGACTCCCTATGGCTACACCTTC.

This clonotype came up many times. The chain links TRBV28 to TRBJ2-1; 7 bases are a match to TRBD2. Germline lookup yields CDR1 MDHEN and CDR2 SYDVKM. J lost 6 bases, V lost 11 bases, and 7 bases had no gene match. The CDR3 length is 12 residues. The chain's CDR3 is CASLAAGNEQFF. The CDR3 DNA sequence: TGTGCCTCCCTAGCGGCCGGCAATGAGCAGTTCTTC. The whole variable domain, remainder taken from reference TRBV28 and TRBJ2-1, is DVKVTQSSRYLVKRTGEKVFLECVQDMDHENMFWYRQDPGLGLRLIYFSYDVKMKEKGDIPEGYSVSREKKERFSLILESASTNQTSMYLCASLAAGNEQFFGPGTRLTVL.

This clonotype rates as medium-sized. The chain is built from TRBV7-2 and TRBJ2-1; D might be TRBD1 (6 bases). V gave up 1 base and J gave up 7 bases, with 8 bases separating them. The CDR3 length is 13 residues. In germline, CDR1 is SGHTA, CDR2 FQGNSA. The DNA of the CDR3 is TGTGCCAGCAGCTTAGACAGGGTGAATGAGCAGTTCTTC. Its protein is CASSLDRVNEQFF. Full variable domain (outside the CDR3, taken from reference TRBV7-2 and TRBJ2-1): GAGVSQSPSNKVTEKGKDVELRCDPISGHTALYWYRQSLGQGLEFLIYFQGNSAPDKSGLPSDRFSAERTGGSVSTLTIQRTQQEDSAVYLCASSLDRVNEQFFGPGTRLTVL.

J is TRBJ2-1 and V is TRBV9; 7 bases map to TRBD2. The CDR3 is 15 residues long. Germline V gene data show CDR1 as SGDLS and CDR2 as YYNGEE. V shed 0 bases and J 7 bases; nucleotides not matched to a gene: 7. This chain's CDR3 is CASSVGGRQSNEQFF. CDR3 coding DNA: TGTGCCAGCAGCGTAGGCGGGAGACAATCTAATGAGCAGTTCTTC.

This clonotype qualifies as medium-sized. CDR3 nucleotides: TGTGCCAGCAGCCAACGGACAGGCTACTACGAGCAGTACTTC. This codes for CASSQRTGYYEQYF. The genes are TRBV7-2 and TRBJ2-7, with TRBD1 matching over 7 bases. The ends lost 5 bases at V and 3 bases at J; junction bases unmatched: 7. The CDR3 length is 14 residues. Germline CDR1 is SGHTA and CDR2 is FQGNSA.

The V gene is TRBV7-2, the J gene TRBJ1-3; D gene unclear. The CDR3 extends over 14 amino acids. The germline V and J ends were trimmed by 5 bases and 0 bases, with 8 bases remaining between them. The germline gives CDR1 SGHTA, CDR2 FQGNSA. The CDR3 sequence: CASSPGGSGNTIYF. CDR3 sequence (DNA): TGTGCCAGCAGCCCGGGTGGCTCTGGAAACACCATATATTTT.

By proportion, this clonotype is large. The chain has TRBV4-3 and TRBJ2-1; D is uncertain. The germline CDR1 and CDR2 sequences are LGHNA and YSLEER. V was clipped by 1 base and J by 5 bases, with 6 bases between them. The CDR3 totals 13 residues. DNA of the CDR3: TGCGCCAGCAGCCAAGGGTGGAACAATGAGCAGTTCTTC. Amino acid sequence: CASSQGWNNEQFF.